The clone carrying this TCR beta chain was recorded at least ten times. As yet, its antigen is unknown. CDR3 of TCR beta was amplified from genomic DNA via a two-round multiplex PCR. Used in first-round PCR were primers specific to each TRBV and TRBJ gene. Each CDR3 protein gets one entry after TCRdb re-called the multiplex PCR reads with MiXCR. In the table there are some 14,000 distinct CDR3 sequences, roughly 50% of which are singletons. These data originate in a study of prognosis after radiotherapy for stage I lung cancer. Study observations and caveats: It was in patients who developed distant metastases that Shannon entropy after stereotactic body radiation therapy was lower.

Deletions cut 5 bases from V and 4 bases from J, with 11 bases between. Per germline, CDR1 MNHNS and CDR2 SASEGT. There are 14 residues in the CDR3. The material sequenced was PBMCs, taken before or after stereotactic body radiation therapy (not recorded which). The rearrangement joins TRBV6-1 to TRBJ1-4; D ambiguous. This receptor was identified in a donor at least 50 years old with non-small cell lung cancer. CDR3 amino acids: CASSQAGVNEKLFF. CDR3 coding DNA: TGTGCCAGCAGTCAGGCGGGAGTTAATGAAAAACTGTTTTTT.